Listed here are 21 T cell receptor beta chains from one sample, sequenced in a study of blood T cell repertoires in COVID-19. This table comes from immunoSEQ multiplex PCR, and its TCRdb copy is limited to in-frame clones, with some not included. The table includes 150,000 to 200,000 clones, about 88% detected once. Input material: peripheral blood. The source of these receptors is a man aged 55 to 70 with active or convalescent COVID-19.

The chain is built from TRBV7-2 and TRBJ2-1; D gene ambiguous. Trimming cost V 5 bases and J 9 bases, with 14 bases left between them. The CDR3 totals 13 residues. Germline V gene data show CDR1 as SGHTA and CDR2 as FQGNSA. The CDR3 region has the DNA TGTGCCAGCAGCCAGGCAACGCGAGTTGAGCAGTTCTTC. Amino acids: CASSQATRVEQFF. Looking up the rest from reference TRBV7-2 and TRBJ2-1 gives the full variable domain: GAGVSQSPSNKVTEKGKDVELRCDPISGHTALYWYRQSLGQGLEFLIYFQGNSAPDKSGLPSDRFSAERTGGSVSTLTIQRTQQEDSAVYLCASSQATRVEQFFGPGTRLTVL.

V and J are TRBV27 and TRBJ1-3; D is unresolved. Trimming pared 2 bases from V and 4 bases from J, leaving 6 bases between. CDR1 MNHEY and CDR2 SMNVEV come from the germline V gene (reference sequence). The CDR3 contains 13 residues. The CDR3 coding sequence is TGTGCCAGCAGTTTACTAGGCGGAAACACCATATATTTT. This codes for CASSLLGGNTIYF.

The genes are TRBV10-2 and TRBJ1-1; 9 bases are a match to TRBD1. Unmatched junction bases numbered 7, after V lost 4 bases and J lost 4 bases. Germline V gives CDR1 WSHSY, CDR2 SAAADI. The CDR3 loop spans 15 amino acids. The CDR3 loop reads CASSVILTGGTEAFF. DNA of the CDR3: TGCGCCAGCAGTGTGATCCTGACAGGGGGCACTGAAGCTTTCTTT.

V usage is TRBV2 and J usage is TRBJ2-1; TRBD1 agrees at 7 bases. The trim removed 4 bases at V and 6 bases at J, leaving 6 bases unmatched. Germline lookup yields CDR1 SNHLY and CDR2 FYNNEI. CDR3 size: 14 residues. The CDR3 loop is CASSATGEINEQFF. CDR3 DNA sequence: TGTGCCAGCAGTGCTACAGGGGAAATCAATGAGCAGTTCTTC.

The chain carries TRBV7-2 and TRBJ2-3; D is uncertain. The CDR3 runs to 14 residues. Trimming removed 0 bases at V and 0 bases at J, with 4 bases between. Germline V CDR1 and CDR2: SGHTA, FQGNSA. As DNA, the CDR3 is TGTGCCAGCAGCTTAGCGGCCAGCACAGATACGCAGTATTTT. Translated: CASSLAASTDTQYF.

V and J are TRBV5-8 and TRBJ2-5; the D gene is possibly TRBD2 (5 bases). V lost 4 bases, J lost 1 base, and 14 bases lay in between. There are 15 residues in the CDR3. Germline CDR1 SGHTS, CDR2 YDEGEE. The CDR3 spells CASSRGSVVQETQYF. DNA of the CDR3: TGTGCCAGCAGCCGAGGTAGCGTTGTCCAAGAGACCCAGTACTTC.

V is TRBV15 and J is TRBJ2-1; TRBD2 is a possible D gene (6 bases). Trimming took 2 bases from V and 10 from J, leaving 15 bases between them. The germline V gene encodes CDR1 LNHNV and CDR2 YYDKDF (reference sequence). This CDR3 has 14 amino acids. As DNA, the CDR3 is TGTGCCACCAGCAGACCCGAGTGGGGGAGGGAGCAGTTCTTC. This gives the protein CATSRPEWGREQFF.

This clone has only one observation. The chain links TRBV27 to TRBJ2-3; 9 nucleotides align to TRBD2. With 2 bases clipped from V and 2 bases from J, the junction kept 14 bases outside the gene matches. The CDR3 length is 19 residues. Per germline, CDR1 MNHEY and CDR2 SMNVEV (reference sequence). CDR3 coding DNA: TGTGCCAGCAGTTTACGGCCCCCCCTAGCGGGGCATTCCACAGATACGCAGTATTTT. This gives the protein CASSLRPPLAGHSTDTQYF.

This clone was recorded once. This chain joins TRBV19 and TRBJ1-2, with 7 bases fitting TRBD1. Looked up from germline, CDR1 is LNHDA and CDR2 is SQIVND (reference sequence). V gave up 6 bases and J gave up 8 bases; unmatched junction bases: 6. The CDR3 loop spans 12 amino acids. The CDR3 is CASRDRAQGYTF. DNA of the CDR3: TGTGCCAGTAGAGACAGGGCGCAGGGCTACACCTTC.

V is TRBV24-1 and J is TRBJ2-1, with D possibly being TRBD1 (5 bases). V was shortened by 3 bases and J by 3 bases, with 14 bases between the two germline ends. CDR1 KGHDR and CDR2 SFDVKD come from the germline V gene. The CDR3 has 16 amino acids. The DNA for the CDR3 is TGTGCCACCAGTGATGGGTCAGGGCCCCACTACAATGAGCAGTTCTTC. Encoded protein: CATSDGSGPHYNEQFF.

This chain links TRBV19 with TRBJ2-1, with TRBD1 as a possible D gene (6 bases). Germline CDR1 LNHDA, CDR2 SQIVND (reference sequence). CDR3 length: 15 residues. V lost 7 bases, J lost 8 bases, and 21 bases lay in between. CDR3 sequence: CASKGWGLYPHEQFF. The CDR3 DNA sequence: TGTGCCAGTAAAGGGTGGGGGCTGTATCCCCATGAGCAGTTCTTC.

The chain combines TRBV7-2 with TRBJ1-4, with 8 bases lining up with TRBD1. The CDR3 sequence is 15 residues long. Germline loops: CDR1 SGHTA, CDR2 FQGNSA. V shed 5 bases and J 3 bases; nucleotides not matched to a gene: 5. CDR3 DNA sequence: TGTGCCAGCAGCACCGACAGGGGAGCTAATGAAAAACTGTTTTTT. Translated: CASSTDRGANEKLFF.

J is TRBJ1-2 and V is TRBV7-9; tentative D call: TRBD1 (5 bases). Trimming shortened V by 2 bases and J by 4 bases, and 17 bases separated the two germline ends. CDR1 is SEHNR, CDR2 FQNEAQ, per germline (reference sequence). The length of the CDR3 is 16 residues. In DNA, the CDR3 is TGTGCCAGCAGCTTAAGGGCGGGGACTAAAGGCTATGGCTACACCTTC. Translated: CASSLRAGTKGYGYTF.

This chain uses TRBV19 with TRBJ1-5; D perhaps matches TRBD1 (6 bases). Trimming took off 8 bases at V and 4 bases at J, with 27 bases between the two ends. The CDR3 totals 18 residues. Germline V gene sequence: CDR1 LNHDA, CDR2 SQIVND (reference sequence). CDR3 in amino acids: CASWGGLGGPRANQPQHF. The CDR3 coding sequence is TGTGCCAGTTGGGGGGGGCTTGGGGGGCCGAGGGCAAATCAGCCCCAGCATTTT.

The gene calls are TRBV6-1 and TRBJ2-7, with 8 bases fitting TRBD2. After removal of 6 bases from V and 1 base from J, the junction contained 5 bases not matched to a gene. The CDR3 has 14 amino acids. CDR1 is MNHNS and CDR2 is SASEGT in the germline V gene. The CDR3 loop reads CASRPSGLSYEQYF. The DNA of the CDR3 is TGTGCCAGCAGACCTAGCGGGCTTTCCTACGAGCAGTACTTC.

The rearrangement uses TRBV7-9 and TRBJ2-5; the D gene is possibly TRBD2 (7 bases). Germline V gives CDR1 SEHNR, CDR2 FQNEAQ (reference sequence). This CDR3 region has 14 residues. V gave up 0 bases and J gave up 5 bases, with 10 bases separating them. CDR3 nucleotides: TGTGCCAGCAGCTTAGCGGGGGGGCTTGAGACCCAGTACTTC. It specifies CASSLAGGLETQYF.

The chain recombines TRBV25-1 with TRBJ1-3; 9 bases fit TRBD1. The V gene end was trimmed by 5 bases and the J gene end by 4 bases; junction bases not matched to a gene: 9. This CDR3 is built from 16 residues. Germline V gives CDR1 MGHDK, CDR2 SYGVNS. The CDR3 DNA sequence: TGTGCCAGCAGTAAACGGGACAGGGTGTCCGGAAACACCATATATTTT. Translated, it gives CASSKRDRVSGNTIYF.

This sequence joins TRBV10-1 and TRBJ1-2, with a possible D match to TRBD1 (5 bases). The V gene lost 2 bases and the J gene lost 5 bases, with 9 bases spanning the gap. The germline V gene has CDR1 WNHNN and CDR2 SYGVQD (reference sequence). CDR3 size: 13 residues. The CDR3 region is CASSEQGRYGYTF. In DNA, the CDR3 is TGCGCCAGCAGTGAGCAGGGTCGGTATGGCTACACCTTC.

The chain uses TRBV19 and TRBJ2-1; D perhaps matches TRBD1 (5 bases). The CDR3 runs 14 residues. The germline V gene has CDR1 LNHDA and CDR2 SQIVND (reference sequence). V shed 3 bases and J shed 8 bases, with 14 bases lying between them. For the CDR3, the DNA is TGTGCCAGTAGTATGGCCAGGGATTTTTATGAGCAGTTCTTC. Its protein is CASSMARDFYEQFF.

The genes are TRBV18 and TRBJ1-1; D gene unclear. This CDR3 spans 14 amino acids. The V and J ends lost 2 bases and 4 bases respectively, with 11 bases between them. The germline V gene encodes CDR1 KGHSH and CDR2 LQKENI. Here the CDR3 DNA reads TGTGCCAGCTCACCATCGGAGGGAACCACTGAAGCTTTCTTT. Encoded protein: CASSPSEGTTEAFF.

The V gene is TRBV10-1, the J gene TRBJ2-7; TRBD1 might be the D (6 bases). CDR1 WNHNN and CDR2 SYGVQD come from the germline V gene (reference sequence). This CDR3 region has 13 residues. The germline V and J ends were trimmed by 8 bases and 1 base, with 12 bases remaining between them. CDR3 sequence (DNA): TGCGCCAGCGCCGGGGACAAATCCTACGAGCAGTACTTC. Residues: CASAGDKSYEQYF.